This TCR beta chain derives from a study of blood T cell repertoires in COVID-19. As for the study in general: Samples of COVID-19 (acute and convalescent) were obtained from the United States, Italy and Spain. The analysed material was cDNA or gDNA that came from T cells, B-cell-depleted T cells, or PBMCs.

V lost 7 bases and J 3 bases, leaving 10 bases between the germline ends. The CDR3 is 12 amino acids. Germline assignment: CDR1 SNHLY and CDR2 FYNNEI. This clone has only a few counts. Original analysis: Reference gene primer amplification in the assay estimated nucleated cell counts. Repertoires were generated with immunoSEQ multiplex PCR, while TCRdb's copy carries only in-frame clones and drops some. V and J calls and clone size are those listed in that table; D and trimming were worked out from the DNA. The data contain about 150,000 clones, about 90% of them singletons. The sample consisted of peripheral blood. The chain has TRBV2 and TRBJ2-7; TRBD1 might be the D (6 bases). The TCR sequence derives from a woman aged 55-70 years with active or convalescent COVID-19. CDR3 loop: CASKPTGYEQYF. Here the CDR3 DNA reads TGTGCCAGCAAACCGACAGGCTACGAGCAGTACTTC.